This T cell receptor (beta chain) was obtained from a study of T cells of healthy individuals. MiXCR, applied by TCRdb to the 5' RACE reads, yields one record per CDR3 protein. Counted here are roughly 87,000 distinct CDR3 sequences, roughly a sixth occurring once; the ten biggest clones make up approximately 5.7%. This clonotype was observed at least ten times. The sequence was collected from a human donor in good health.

CDR3 protein: CASQLSGAGTEAFF. The CDR3 nucleotides are TGTGCCAGCCAACTCTCAGGGGCAGGAACTGAAGCTTTCTTT. The V call is TRBV5-5, the J call TRBJ1-1; tentatively, D is TRBD1 (6 bases). The CDR3 length is 14 residues. Trimming left V 7 bases short and J 5 bases short, with 18 bases between. CDR1 SGHKS and CDR2 YYEKEE come from the germline V gene (reference sequence).